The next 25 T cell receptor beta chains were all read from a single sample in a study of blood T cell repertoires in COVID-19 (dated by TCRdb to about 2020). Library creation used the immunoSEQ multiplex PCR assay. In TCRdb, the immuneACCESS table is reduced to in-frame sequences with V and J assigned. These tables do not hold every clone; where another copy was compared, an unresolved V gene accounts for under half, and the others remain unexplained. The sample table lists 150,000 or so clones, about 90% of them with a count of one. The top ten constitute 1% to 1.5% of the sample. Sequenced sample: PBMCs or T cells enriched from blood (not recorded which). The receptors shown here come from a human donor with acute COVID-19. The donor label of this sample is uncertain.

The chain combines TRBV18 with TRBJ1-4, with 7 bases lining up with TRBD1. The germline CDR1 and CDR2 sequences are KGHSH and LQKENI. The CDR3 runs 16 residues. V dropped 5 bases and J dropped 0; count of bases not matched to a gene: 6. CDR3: CASSFGQVATNEKLFF. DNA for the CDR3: TGTGCCAGCTCATTTGGACAGGTGGCAACTAATGAAAAACTGTTTTTT.

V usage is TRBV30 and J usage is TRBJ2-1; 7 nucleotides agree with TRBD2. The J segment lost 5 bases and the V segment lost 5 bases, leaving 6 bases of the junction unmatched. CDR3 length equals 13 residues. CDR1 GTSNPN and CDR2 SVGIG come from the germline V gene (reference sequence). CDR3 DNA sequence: TGTGCCTGGGCCTCGGGGGGAAACAATGAGCAGTTCTTC. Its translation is CAWASGGNNEQFF.

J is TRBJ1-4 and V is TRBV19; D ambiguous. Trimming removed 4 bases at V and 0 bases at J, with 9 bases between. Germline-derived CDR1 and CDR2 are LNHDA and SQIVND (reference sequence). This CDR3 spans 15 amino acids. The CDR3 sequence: CASSNHRTTNEKLFF. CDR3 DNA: TGTGCCAGTAGTAACCACAGAACAACTAATGAAAAACTGTTTTTT.

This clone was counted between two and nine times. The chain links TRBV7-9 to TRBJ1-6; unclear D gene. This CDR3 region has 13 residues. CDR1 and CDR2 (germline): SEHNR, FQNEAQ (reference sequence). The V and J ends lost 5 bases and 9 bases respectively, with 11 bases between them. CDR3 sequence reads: CASSPPPGSPLHF. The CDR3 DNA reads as TGTGCCAGCAGCCCCCCCCCAGGTTCACCCCTCCACTTT.

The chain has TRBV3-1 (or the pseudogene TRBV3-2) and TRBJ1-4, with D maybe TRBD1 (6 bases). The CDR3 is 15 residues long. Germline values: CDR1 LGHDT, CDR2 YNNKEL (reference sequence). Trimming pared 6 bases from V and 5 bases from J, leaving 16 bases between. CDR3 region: CASSLYGTHNEKLFF. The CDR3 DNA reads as TGTGCCAGCAGTCTGTATGGGACACACAATGAAAAACTGTTTTTT.

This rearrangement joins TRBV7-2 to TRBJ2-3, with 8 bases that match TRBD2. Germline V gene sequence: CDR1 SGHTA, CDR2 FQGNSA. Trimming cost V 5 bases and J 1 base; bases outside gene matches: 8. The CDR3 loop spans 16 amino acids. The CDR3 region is CASSVGRGARTDTQYF. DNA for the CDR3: TGTGCCAGCAGCGTGGGGCGGGGGGCTCGCACAGATACGCAGTATTTT.

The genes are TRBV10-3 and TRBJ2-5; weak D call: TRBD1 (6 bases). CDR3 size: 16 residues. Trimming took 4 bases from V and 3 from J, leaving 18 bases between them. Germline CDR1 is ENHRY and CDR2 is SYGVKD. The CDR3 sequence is CAISGVSQGQEETQYF. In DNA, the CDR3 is TGTGCCATCAGTGGGGTCAGTCAGGGGCAGGAAGAGACCCAGTACTTC.

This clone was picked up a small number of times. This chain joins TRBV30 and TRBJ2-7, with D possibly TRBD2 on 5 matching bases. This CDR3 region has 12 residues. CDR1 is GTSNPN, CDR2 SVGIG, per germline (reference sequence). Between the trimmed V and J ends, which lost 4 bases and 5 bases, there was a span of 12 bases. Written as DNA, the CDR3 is TGTGCCTGGAAAGCCGGGAACAACGAGCAGTACTTC. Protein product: CAWKAGNNEQYF.

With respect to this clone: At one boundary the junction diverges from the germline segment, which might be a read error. The CDR3 loop is CASSQGQPENTEVFF. The CDR3 DNA reads TGCGCCAGCAGTCAGGGACAGCCAGAGAACACTGAAGTTTTCTTT. This chain connects TRBV23-1 to TRBJ1-1; TRBD1 matches at 7 bases. TRBV23-1 is an ORF for which the function is uncertain. The CDR3 is made up of 15 amino acids.

DNA for the CDR3: TGTGCCAGCAGCCGGCAGCGGGGGGACAGGGGCAATGAGCAGTTCTTC. Protein sequence: CASSRQRGDRGNEQFF. The V gene is TRBV14, the J gene TRBJ2-1; a possible D gene is TRBD1 (10 bases). The CDR3 loop spans 16 amino acids. The germline V gene encodes CDR1 SGHDN and CDR2 FVKESK. Trimming removed 4 bases from V and 6 bases from J, with 19 bases in between.

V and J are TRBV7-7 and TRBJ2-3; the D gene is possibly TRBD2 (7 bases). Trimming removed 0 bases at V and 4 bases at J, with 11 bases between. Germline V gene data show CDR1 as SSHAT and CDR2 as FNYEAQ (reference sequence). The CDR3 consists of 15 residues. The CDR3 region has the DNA TGTGCCAGCAGCTTAGCGGGGGGGCCCGCAGATACGCAGTATTTT. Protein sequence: CASSLAGGPADTQYF.

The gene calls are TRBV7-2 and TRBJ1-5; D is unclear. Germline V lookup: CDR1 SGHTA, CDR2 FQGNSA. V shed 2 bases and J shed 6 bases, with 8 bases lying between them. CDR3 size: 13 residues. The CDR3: CASSLQEAQPQHF. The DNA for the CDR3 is TGTGCCAGCAGCTTACAAGAGGCTCAGCCCCAGCATTTT.

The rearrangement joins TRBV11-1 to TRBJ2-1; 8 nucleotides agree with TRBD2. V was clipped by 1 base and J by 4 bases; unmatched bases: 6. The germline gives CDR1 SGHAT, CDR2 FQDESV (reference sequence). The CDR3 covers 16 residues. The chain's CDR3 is CASSLEERGRYNEQFF. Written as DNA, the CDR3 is TGTGCCAGCAGCTTAGAGGAGCGGGGGAGGTACAATGAGCAGTTCTTC. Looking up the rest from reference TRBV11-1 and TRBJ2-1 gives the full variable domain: EAEVAQSPRYKITEKSQAVAFWCDPISGHATLYWYRQILGQGPELLVQFQDESVVDDSQLPKDRFSAERLKGVDSTLKIQPAELGDSAMYLCASSLEERGRYNEQFFGPGTRLTVL.

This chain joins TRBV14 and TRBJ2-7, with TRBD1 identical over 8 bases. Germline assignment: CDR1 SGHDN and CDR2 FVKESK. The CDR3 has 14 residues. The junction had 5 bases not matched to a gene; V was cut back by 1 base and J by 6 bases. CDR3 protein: CASSQGRTGFEQYF. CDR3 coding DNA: TGTGCCAGCAGCCAAGGCCGGACAGGGTTCGAGCAGTACTTC.

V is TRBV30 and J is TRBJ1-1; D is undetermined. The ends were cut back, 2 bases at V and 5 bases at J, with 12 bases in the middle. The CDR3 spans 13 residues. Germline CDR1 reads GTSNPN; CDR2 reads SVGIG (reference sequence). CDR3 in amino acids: CAWSPLPDTEAFF. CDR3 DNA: TGTGCCTGGAGTCCCTTACCAGATACTGAAGCTTTCTTT.

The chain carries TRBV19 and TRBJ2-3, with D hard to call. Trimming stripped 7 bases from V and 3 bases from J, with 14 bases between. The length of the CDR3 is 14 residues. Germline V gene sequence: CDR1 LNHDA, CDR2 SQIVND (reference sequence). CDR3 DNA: TGTGCCAGTACCATCACCCCAGGTACAGATACGCAGTATTTT. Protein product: CASTITPGTDTQYF. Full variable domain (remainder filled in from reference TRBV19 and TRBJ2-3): DGGITQSPKYLFRKEGQNVTLSCEQNLNHDAMYWYRQDPGQGLRLIYYSQIVNDFQKGDIAEGYSVSREKKESFPLTVTSAQKNPTAFYLCASTITPGTDTQYFGPGTRLTVL.

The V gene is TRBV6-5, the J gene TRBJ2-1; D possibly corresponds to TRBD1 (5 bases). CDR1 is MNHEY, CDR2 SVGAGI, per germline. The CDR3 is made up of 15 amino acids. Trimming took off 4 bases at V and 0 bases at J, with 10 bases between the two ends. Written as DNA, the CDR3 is TGTGCCAGCAGTTTTAGACAGAGCTCCTACAATGAGCAGTTCTTC. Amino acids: CASSFRQSSYNEQFF.

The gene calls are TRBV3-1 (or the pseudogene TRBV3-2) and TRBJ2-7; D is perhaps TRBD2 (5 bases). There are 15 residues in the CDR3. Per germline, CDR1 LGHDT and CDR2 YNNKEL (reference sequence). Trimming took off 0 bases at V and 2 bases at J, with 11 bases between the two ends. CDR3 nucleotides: TGTGCCAGCAGCCAAGATGAGCGGACGGCCTACGAGCAGTACTTC. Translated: CASSQDERTAYEQYF.

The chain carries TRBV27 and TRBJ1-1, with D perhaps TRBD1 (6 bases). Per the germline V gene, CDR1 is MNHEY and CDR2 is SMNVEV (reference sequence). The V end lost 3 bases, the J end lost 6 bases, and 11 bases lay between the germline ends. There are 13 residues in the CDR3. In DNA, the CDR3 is TGTGCCAGCAGTTTTCGGGGGGCGCCTGAAGCTTTCTTT. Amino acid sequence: CASSFRGAPEAFF.

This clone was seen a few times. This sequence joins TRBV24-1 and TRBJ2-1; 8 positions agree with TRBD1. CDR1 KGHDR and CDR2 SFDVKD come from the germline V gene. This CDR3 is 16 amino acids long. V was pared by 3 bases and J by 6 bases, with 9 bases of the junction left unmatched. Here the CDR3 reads CATSDNRQGSSNEQFF. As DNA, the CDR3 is TGTGCCACCAGTGATAATAGACAGGGGAGCTCCAATGAGCAGTTCTTC.

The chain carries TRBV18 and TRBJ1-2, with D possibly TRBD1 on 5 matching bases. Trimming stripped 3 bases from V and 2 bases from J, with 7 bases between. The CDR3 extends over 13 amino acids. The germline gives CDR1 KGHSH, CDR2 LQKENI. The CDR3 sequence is CASSPTDNYGYTF. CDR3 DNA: TGTGCCAGCTCACCGACAGACAACTATGGCTACACCTTC.

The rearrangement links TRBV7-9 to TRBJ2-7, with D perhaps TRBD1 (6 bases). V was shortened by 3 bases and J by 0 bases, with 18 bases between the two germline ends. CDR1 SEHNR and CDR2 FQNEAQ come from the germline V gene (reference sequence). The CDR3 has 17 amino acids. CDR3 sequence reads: CASSFHPDRPNSYEQYF. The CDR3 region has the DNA TGTGCCAGCAGCTTCCATCCGGACAGACCAAACTCCTACGAGCAGTACTTC. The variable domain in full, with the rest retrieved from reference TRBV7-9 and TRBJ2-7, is DTGVSQNPRHKITKRGQNVTFRCDPISEHNRLYWYRQTLGQGPEFLTYFQNEAQLEKSRLLSDRFSAERPKGSFSTLEIQRTEQGDSAMYLCASSFHPDRPNSYEQYFGPGTRLTVT.

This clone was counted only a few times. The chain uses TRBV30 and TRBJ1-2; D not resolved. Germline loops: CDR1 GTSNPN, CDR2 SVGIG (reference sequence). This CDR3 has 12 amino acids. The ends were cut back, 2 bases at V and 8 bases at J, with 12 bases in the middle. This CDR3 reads CAWSKTGGGYTF. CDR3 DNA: TGTGCCTGGAGTAAGACCGGAGGGGGCTACACCTTC.

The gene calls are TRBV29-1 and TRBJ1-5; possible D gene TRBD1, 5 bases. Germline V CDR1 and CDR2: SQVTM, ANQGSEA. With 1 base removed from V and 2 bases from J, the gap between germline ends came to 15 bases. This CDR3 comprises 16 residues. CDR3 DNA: TGCAGCGTTGAAGCCCCTGGGGCCGTGGGCAATCAGCCCCAGCATTTT. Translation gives CSVEAPGAVGNQPQHF.

CDR3 sequence reads: CATSIRRGDYGYTF. The CDR3 DNA reads as TGTGCCACCAGCATTCGCCGGGGGGACTATGGCTACACCTTC. The chain is built from TRBV15 and TRBJ1-2, with a tentative D call TRBD1 (5 bases). The CDR3 spans 14 residues. Germline lookup yields CDR1 LNHNV and CDR2 YYDKDF (reference sequence). The germline V and J ends were trimmed by 4 bases and 3 bases, with 12 bases remaining between them.